This record looks at one T cell receptor (beta chain) sequence and its context. The antigen is undetermined. The data originate from a study of shared clonotypes between healthy human individuals. Regarding the study as a whole: Clonotypes which were not shared had lower generation probabilities than clonotypes that all four donors shared.

Authors' data handling: ImmunoSEQ only sent back junction sequences with no quality scores, so filtering was done differently. Profiling relied on immunoSEQ multiplex PCR, and the TCRdb table lists in-frame clones only, not all of them. V, J and clone size are taken as reported in that table, and D and trimming were inferred from the DNA itself. Seen here are nearly 750,000 clones, 72% observed once, and the top ten hold about 1.8%. V lost 6 bases to trimming and J lost 5 bases, with 13 bases between them. CDR3 size: 13 residues. Germline CDR1 and CDR2: SNHLY and FYNNEI. The source material was memory CD4+ T cells sorted from blood. Subset here: CD45RA-negative fraction. This TCR was sampled from a woman aged 30 to 39 in good health. This chain uses TRBV2 with TRBJ1-1, with a tentative D call TRBD1 (5 bases). CDR3 in DNA: TGTGCCAGCAGGGAGGGACCTTCGACTGAAGCTTTCTTT. This gives the protein CASREGPSTEAFF.